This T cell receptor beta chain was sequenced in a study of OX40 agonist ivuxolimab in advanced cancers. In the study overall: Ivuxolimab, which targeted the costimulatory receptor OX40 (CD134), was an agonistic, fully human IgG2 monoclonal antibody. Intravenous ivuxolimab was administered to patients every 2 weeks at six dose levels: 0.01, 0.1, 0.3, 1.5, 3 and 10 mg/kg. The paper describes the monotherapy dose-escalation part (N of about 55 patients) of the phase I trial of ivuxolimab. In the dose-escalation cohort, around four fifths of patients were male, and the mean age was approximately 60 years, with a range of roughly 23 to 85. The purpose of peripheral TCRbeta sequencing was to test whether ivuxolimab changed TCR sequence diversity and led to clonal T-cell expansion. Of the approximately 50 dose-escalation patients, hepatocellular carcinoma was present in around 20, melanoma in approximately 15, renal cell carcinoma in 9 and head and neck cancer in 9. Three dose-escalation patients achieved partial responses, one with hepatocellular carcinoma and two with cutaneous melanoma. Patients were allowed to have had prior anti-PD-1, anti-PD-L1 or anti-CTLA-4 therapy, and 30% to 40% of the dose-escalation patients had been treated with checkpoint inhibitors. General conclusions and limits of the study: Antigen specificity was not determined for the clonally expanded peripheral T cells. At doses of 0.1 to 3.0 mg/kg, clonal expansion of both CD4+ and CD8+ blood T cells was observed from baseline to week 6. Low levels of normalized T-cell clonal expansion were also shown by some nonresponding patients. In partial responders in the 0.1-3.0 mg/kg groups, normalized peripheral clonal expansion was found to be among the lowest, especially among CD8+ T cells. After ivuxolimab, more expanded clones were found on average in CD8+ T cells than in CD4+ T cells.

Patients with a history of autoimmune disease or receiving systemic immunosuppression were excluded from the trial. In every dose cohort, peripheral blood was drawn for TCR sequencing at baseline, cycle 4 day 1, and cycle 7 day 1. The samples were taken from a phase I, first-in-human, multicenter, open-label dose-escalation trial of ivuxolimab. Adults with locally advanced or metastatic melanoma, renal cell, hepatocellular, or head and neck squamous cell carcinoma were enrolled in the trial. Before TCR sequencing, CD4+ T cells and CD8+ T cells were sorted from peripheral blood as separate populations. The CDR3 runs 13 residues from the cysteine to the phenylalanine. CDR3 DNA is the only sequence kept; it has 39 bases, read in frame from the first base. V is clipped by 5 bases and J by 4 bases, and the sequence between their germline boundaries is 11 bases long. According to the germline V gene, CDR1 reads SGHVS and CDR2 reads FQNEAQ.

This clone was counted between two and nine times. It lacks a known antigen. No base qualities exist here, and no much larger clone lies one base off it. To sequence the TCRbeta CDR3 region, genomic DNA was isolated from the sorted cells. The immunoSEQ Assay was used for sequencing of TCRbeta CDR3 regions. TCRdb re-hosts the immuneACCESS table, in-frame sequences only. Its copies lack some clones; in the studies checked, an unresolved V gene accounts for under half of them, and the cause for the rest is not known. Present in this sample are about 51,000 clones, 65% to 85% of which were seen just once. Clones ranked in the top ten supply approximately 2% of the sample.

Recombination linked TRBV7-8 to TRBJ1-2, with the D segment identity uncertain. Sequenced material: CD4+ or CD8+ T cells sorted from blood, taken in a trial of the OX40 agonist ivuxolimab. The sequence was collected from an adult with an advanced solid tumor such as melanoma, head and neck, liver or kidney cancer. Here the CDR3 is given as CASSRRQSYGYTF. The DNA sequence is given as TGTGCCAGCAGCCGCCGGCAGTCCTATGGCTACACCTTC.